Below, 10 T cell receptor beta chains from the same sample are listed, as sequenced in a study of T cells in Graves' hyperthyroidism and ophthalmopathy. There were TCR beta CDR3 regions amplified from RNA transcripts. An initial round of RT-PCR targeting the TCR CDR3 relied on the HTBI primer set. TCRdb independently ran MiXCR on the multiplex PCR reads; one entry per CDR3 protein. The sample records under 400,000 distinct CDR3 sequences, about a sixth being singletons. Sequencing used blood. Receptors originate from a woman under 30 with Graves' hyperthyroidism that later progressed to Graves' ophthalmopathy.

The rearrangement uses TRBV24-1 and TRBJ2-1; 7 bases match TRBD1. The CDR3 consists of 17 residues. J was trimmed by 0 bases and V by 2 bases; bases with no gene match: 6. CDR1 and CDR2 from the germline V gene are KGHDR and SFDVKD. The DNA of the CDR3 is TGTGCCACCAGTGATTCGGGACAGAAGATCTCCTACAATGAGCAGTTCTTC. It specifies CATSDSGQKISYNEQFF.

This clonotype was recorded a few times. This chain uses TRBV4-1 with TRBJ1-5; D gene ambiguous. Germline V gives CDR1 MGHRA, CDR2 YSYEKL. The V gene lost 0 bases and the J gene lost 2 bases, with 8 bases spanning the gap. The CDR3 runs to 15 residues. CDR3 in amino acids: CASSQELQGNQPQHF. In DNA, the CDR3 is TGCGCCAGCAGCCAAGAGCTCCAGGGCAATCAGCCCCAGCATTTT.

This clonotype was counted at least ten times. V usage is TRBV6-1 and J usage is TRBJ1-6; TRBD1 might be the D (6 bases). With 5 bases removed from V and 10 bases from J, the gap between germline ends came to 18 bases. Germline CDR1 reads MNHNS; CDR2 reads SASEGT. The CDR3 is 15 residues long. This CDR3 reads CASSTSGDGSSPLHF. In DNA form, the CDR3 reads TGTGCCAGCAGTACATCAGGGGACGGGTCCTCACCCCTCCACTTT.

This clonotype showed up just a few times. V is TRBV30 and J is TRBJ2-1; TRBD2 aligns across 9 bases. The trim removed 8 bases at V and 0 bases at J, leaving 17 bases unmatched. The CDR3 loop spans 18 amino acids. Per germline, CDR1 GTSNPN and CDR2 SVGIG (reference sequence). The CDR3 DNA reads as TGTGCCCTCGCCCTGGGACTAGCAGAAAGACTCTCCTACAATGAGCAGTTCTTC. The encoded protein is CALALGLAERLSYNEQFF.

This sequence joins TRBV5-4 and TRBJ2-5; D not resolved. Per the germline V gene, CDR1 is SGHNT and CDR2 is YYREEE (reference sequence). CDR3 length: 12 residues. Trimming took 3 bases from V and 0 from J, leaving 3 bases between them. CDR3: CASSYDQETQYF. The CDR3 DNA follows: TGTGCCAGCAGCTATGACCAAGAGACCCAGTACTTC.

The CDR3 nucleotides read TGTGCCAGCAGTGAATACCGGGGACGGAACACTGAAGCTTTCTTT. It translates to CASSEYRGRNTEAFF. This chain connects TRBV6-2 or TRBV6-3 to TRBJ1-1, with D possibly matching TRBD1 (5 bases). The CDR3 totals 15 residues. CDR1 is MNHEY, CDR2 SVGEGT, per germline. V lost 5 bases and J lost 1, with 14 bases in between.

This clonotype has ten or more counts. As DNA, the CDR3 is TGTGCCAGCTCACCACCGGTCGGGACTAGCTCCTACAATGAGCAGTTCTTC. Translated, it gives CASSPPVGTSSYNEQFF. The chain uses TRBV18 and TRBJ2-1; 8 nucleotides line up with TRBD2. CDR1 is KGHSH, CDR2 LQKENI, per germline. The ends lost 0 bases at V and 0 bases at J; junction bases unmatched: 4. This CDR3 has 17 residues.

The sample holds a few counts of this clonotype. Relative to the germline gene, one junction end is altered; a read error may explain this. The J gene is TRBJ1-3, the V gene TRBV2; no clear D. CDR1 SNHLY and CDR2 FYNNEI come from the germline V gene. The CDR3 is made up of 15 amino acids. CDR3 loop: CASSVWRAEGSTIYF. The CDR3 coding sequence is TGTGCCAGCAGTGTTTGGCGGGCGGAGGGAAGCACCATATATTTT. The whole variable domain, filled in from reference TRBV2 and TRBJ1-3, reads EPEVTQTPSHQVTQMGQEVILRCVPISNHLYFYWYRQILGQKVEFLVSFYNNEISEKSEIFDDQFSVERPDGSNFTLKIRSTKLEDSAMYFCASSVWRAEGSTIYFGEGSWLTVV.

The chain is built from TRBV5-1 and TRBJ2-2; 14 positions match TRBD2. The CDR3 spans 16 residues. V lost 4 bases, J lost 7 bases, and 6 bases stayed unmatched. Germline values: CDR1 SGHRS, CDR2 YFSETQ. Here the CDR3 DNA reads TGCGCCAGCAGCCCTGGACTAGCGGGAGGCTTCGGGGAGCTGTTTTTT. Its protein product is CASSPGLAGGFGELFF.

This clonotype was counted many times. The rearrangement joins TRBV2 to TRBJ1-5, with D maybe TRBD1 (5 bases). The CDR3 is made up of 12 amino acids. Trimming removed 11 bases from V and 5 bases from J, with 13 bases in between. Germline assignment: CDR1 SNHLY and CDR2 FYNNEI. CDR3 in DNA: TGTGCCGGATCTGTAGGGGATCAGCCCCAGCATTTT. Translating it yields CAGSVGDQPQHF.